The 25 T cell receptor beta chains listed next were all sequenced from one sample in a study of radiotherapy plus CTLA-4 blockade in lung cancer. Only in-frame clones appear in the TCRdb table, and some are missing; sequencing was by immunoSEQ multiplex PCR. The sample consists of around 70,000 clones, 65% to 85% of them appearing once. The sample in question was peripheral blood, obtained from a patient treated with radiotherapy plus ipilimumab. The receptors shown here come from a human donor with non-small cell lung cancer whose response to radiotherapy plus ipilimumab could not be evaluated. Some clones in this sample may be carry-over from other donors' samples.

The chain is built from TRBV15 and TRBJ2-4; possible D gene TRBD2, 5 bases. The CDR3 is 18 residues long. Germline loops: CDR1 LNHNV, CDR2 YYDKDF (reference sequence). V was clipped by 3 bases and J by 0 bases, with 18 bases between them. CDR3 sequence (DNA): TGTGCCACCAGCAGGGCGGGTTCAGAAGGGAGAGCCAAAAACATTCAGTACTTC. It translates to CATSRAGSEGRAKNIQYF. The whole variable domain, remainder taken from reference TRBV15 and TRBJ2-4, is DAMVIQNPRYQVTQFGKPVTLSCSQTLNHNVMYWYQQKSSQAPKLLFHYYDKDFNNEADTPDNFQSRRPNTSFCFLDIRSPGLGDTAMYLCATSRAGSEGRAKNIQYFGAGTRLSVL.

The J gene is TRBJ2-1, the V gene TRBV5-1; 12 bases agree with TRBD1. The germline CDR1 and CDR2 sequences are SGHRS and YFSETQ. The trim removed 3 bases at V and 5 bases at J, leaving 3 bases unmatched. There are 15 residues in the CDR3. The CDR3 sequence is CASSWGQGAHNEQFF. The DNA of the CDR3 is TGCGCCAGCAGCTGGGGACAGGGGGCCCACAATGAGCAGTTCTTC.

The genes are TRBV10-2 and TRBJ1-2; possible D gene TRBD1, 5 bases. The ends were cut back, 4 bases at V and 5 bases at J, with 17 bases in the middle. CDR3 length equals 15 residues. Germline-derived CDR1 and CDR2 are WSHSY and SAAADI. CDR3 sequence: CASSGAVRAVYGYTF. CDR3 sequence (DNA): TGCGCCAGCAGTGGAGCCGTCAGGGCGGTGTATGGCTACACCTTC.

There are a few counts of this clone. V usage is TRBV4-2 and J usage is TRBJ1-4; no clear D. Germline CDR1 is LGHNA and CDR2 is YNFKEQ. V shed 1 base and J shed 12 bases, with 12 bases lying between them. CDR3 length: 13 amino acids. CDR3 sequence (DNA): TGTGCCAGCAGCCAAGGTCCGAGGGTAGAACTGTTTTTT. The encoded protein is CASSQGPRVELFF.

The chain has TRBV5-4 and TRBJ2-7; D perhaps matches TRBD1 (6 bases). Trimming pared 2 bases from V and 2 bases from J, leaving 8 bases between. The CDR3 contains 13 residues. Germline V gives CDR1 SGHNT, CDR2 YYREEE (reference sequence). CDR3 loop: CASSFGQTYEQYF. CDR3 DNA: TGTGCCAGCAGCTTTGGACAGACCTACGAGCAGTACTTC.

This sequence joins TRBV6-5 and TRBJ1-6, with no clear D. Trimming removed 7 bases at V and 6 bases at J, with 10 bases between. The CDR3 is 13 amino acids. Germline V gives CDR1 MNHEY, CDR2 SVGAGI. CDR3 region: CASKRDPNSPLHF. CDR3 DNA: TGTGCCAGCAAGCGTGACCCTAATTCACCCCTCCACTTT.

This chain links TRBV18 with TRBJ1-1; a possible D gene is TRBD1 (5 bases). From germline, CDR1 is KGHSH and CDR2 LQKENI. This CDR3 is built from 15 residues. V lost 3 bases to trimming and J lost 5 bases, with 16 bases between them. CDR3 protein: CASSPSSGGETEAFF. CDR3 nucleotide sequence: TGTGCCAGCTCACCGTCATCGGGGGGGGAGACTGAAGCTTTCTTT.

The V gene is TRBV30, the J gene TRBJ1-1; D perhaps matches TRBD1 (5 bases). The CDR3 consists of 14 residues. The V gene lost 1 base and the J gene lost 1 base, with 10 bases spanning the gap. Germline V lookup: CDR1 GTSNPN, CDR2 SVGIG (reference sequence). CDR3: CAWSDQGSNTEAFF. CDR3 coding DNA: TGTGCCTGGAGTGACCAGGGTTCGAACACTGAAGCTTTCTTT.

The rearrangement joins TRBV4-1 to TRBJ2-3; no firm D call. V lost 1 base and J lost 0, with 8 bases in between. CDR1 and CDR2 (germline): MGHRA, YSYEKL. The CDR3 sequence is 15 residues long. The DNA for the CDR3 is TGCGCCAGCAGCCAAGTATTCGGGAGCACAGATACGCAGTATTTT. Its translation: CASSQVFGSTDTQYF.

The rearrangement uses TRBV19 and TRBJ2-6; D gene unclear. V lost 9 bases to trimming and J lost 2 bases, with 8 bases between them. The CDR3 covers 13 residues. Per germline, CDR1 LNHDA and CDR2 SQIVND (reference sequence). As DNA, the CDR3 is TGTGCCAGCAGACGGGCTGGGGCCAACGTCCTGACTTTC. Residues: CASRRAGANVLTF.

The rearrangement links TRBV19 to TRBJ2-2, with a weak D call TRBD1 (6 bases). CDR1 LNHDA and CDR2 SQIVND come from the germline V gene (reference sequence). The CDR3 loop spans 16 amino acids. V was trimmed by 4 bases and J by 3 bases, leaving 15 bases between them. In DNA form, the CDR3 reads TGTGCCAGTAGTACTGGACAGACAATCTACACCGGGGAGCTGTTTTTT. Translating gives CASSTGQTIYTGELFF. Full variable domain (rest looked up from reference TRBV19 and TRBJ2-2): DGGITQSPKYLFRKEGQNVTLSCEQNLNHDAMYWYRQDPGQGLRLIYYSQIVNDFQKGDIAEGYSVSREKKESFPLTVTSAQKNPTAFYLCASSTGQTIYTGELFFGEGSRLTVL.

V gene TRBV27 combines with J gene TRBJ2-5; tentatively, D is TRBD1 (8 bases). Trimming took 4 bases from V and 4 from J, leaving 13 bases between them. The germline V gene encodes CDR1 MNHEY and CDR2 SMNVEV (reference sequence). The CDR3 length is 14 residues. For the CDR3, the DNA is TGTGCCAGCAGTTCGGACAGGGAGGGAGAGACCCAGTACTTC. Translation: CASSSDREGETQYF.

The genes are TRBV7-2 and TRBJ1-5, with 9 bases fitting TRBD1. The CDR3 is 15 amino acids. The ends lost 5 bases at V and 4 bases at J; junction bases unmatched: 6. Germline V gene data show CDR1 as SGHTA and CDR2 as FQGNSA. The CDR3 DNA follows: TGTGCCAGCAGCGGCCGGACAGGGGAGAATCAGCCCCAGCATTTT. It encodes CASSGRTGENQPQHF. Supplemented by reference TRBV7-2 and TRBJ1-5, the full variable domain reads GAGVSQSPSNKVTEKGKDVELRCDPISGHTALYWYRQSLGQGLEFLIYFQGNSAPDKSGLPSDRFSAERTGGSVSTLTIQRTQQEDSAVYLCASSGRTGENQPQHFGDGTRLSIL.

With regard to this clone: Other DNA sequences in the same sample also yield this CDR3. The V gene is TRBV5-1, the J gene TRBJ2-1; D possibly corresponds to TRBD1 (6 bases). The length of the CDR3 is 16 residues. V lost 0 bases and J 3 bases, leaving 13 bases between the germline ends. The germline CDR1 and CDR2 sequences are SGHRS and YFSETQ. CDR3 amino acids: CASSLEQGSFYNEQFF. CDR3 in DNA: TGCGCCAGCAGCTTGGAGCAGGGGTCCTTCTACAATGAGCAGTTCTTC.

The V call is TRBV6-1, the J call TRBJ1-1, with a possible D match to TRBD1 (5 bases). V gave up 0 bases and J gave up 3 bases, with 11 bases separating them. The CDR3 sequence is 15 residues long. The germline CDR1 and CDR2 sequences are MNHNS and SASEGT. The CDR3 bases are TGTGCCAGCAGTGAAGCGCCAGGGTTACACACTGAAGCTTTCTTT. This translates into CASSEAPGLHTEAFF.

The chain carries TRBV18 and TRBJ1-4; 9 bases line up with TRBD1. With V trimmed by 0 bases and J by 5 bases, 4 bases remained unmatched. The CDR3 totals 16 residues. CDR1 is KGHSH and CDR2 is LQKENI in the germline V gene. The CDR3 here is CASSPPSGTGNEKLFF. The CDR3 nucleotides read TGTGCCAGCTCACCACCGTCCGGGACAGGGAATGAAAAACTGTTTTTT.

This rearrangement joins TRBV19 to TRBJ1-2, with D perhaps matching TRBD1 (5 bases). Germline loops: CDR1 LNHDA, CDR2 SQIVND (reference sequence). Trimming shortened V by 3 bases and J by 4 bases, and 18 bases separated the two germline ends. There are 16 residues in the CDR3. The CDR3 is CASSIPSGGAAYGYTF. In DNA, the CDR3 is TGTGCCAGTAGTATTCCTTCCGGTGGGGCAGCCTATGGCTACACCTTC.

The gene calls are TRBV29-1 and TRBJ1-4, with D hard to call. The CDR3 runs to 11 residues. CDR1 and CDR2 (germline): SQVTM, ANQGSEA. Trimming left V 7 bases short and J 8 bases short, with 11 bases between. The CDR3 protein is CSATSGEKLFF. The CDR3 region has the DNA TGCAGCGCAACCTCGGGGGAAAAACTGTTTTTT. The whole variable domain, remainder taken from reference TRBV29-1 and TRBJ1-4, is SAVISQKPSRDICQRGTSLTIQCQVDSQVTMMFWYRQQPGQSLTLIATANQGSEATYESGFVIDKFPISRPNLTFSTLTVSNMSPEDSSIYLCSATSGEKLFFGSGTQLSVL.

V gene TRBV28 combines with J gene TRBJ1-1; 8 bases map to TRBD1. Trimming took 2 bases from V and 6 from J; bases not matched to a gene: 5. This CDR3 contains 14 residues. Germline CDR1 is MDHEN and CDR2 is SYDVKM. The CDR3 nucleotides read TGTGCCAGCAGTTTAACAGGGGGGGGTTCTGAAGCTTTCTTT. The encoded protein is CASSLTGGGSEAFF.

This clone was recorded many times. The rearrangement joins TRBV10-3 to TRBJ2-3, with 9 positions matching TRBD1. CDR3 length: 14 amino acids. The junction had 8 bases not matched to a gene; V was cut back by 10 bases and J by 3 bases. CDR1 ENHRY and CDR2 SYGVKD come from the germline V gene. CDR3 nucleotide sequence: TGTGCCACTCACCGGGACAGGGCTACAGATACGCAGTATTTT. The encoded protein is CATHRDRATDTQYF.

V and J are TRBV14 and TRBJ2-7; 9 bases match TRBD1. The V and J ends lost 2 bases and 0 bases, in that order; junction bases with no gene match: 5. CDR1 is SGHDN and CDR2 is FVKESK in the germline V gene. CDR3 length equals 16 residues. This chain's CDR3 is CASSQRQGGTSYEQYF. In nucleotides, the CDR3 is TGTGCCAGCAGCCAACGACAGGGGGGGACCTCCTACGAGCAGTACTTC.

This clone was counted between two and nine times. CDR3 nucleotide sequence: TGTGCCAGCAGTTTACCGGGACAGACTTATAATGAGCAGTTCTTC. This codes for CASSLPGQTYNEQFF. The gene calls are TRBV28 and TRBJ2-1; 7 nucleotides align to TRBD1. Germline-derived CDR1 and CDR2 are MDHEN and SYDVKM. The CDR3 is 15 amino acids. V shed 2 bases, J shed 7 bases, and the junction held 8 bases outside the gene matches.

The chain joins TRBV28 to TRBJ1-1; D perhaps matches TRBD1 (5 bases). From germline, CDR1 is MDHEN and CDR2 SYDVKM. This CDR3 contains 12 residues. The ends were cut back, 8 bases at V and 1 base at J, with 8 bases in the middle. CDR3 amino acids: CASDTGNTEAFF. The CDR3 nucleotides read TGTGCCAGCGACACAGGGAACACTGAAGCTTTCTTT.

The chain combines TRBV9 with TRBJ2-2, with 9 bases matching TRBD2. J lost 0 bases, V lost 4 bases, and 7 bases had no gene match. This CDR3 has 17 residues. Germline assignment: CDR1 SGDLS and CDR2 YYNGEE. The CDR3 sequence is CASSFLSGGSNTGELFF. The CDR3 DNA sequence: TGTGCCAGCAGCTTTTTGAGCGGGGGGTCGAACACCGGGGAGCTGTTTTTT.

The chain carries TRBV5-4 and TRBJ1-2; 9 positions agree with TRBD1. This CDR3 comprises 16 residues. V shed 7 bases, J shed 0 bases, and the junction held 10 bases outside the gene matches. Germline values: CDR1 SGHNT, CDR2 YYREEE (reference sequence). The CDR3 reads CASSGRRQGANYGYTF. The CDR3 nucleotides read TGTGCCAGCTCCGGTAGGAGACAGGGGGCTAACTATGGCTACACCTTC.